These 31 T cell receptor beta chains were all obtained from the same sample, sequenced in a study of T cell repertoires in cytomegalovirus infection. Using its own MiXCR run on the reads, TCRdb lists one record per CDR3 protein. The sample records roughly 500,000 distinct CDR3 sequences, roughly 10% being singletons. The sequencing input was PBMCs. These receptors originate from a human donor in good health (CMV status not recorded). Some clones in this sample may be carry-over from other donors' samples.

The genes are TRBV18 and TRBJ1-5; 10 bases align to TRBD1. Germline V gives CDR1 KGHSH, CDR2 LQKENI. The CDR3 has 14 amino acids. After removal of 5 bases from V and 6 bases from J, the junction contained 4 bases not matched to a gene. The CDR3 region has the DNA TGTGCCAGCTCAACCGGACAGGGGGTTCAGCCCCAGCATTTT. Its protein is CASSTGQGVQPQHF.

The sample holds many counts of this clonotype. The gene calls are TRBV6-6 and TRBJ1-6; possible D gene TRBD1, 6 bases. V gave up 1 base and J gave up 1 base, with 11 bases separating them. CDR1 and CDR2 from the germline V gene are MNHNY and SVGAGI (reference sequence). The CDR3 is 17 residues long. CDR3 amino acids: CASSYLGRGSYNSPLHF. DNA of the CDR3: TGTGCCAGCAGTTACTTGGGCAGGGGTTCCTATAATTCACCCCTCCACTTT.

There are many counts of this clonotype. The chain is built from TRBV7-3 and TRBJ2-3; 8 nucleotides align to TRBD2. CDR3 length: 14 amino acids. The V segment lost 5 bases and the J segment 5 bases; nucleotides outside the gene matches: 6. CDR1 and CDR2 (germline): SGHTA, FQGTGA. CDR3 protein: CASSKAGVIDTQYF. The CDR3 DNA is TGTGCCAGCAGCAAAGCGGGAGTTATAGATACGCAGTATTTT. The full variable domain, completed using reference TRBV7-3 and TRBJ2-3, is GAGVSQTPSNKVTEKGKYVELRCDPISGHTALYWYRQSLGQGPEFLIYFQGTGAADDSGLPNDRFFAVRPEGSVSTLKIQRTERGDSAVYLCASSKAGVIDTQYFGPGTRLTVL.

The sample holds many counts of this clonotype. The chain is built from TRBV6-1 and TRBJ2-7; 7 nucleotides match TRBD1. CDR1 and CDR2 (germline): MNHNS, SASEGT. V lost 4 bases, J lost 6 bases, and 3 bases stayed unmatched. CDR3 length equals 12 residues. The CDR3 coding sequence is TGTGCCAGCAGTGGGGACAGAGCCGAGCAGTACTTC. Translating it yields CASSGDRAEQYF.

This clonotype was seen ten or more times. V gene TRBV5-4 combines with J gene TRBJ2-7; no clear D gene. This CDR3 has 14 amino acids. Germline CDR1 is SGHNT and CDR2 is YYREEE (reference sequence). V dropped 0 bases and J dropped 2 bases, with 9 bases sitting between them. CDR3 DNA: TGTGCCAGCAGCTTGGTGGGCGATCCCTACGAGCAGTACTTC. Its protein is CASSLVGDPYEQYF.

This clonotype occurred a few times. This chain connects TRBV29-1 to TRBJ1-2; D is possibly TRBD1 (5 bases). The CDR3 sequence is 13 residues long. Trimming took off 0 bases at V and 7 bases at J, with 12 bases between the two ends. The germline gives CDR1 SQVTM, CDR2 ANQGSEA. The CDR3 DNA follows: TGCAGCGTTGAAGAGGGCAGGGACGGTGGCTACACCTTC. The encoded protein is CSVEEGRDGGYTF.

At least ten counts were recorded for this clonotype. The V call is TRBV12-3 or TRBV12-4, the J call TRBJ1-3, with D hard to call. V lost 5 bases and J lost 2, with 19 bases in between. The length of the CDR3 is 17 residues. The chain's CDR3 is CASSPHSGVGPGNTIYF. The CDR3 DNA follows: TGTGCCAGCAGTCCCCATAGTGGGGTGGGTCCTGGAAACACCATATATTTT.

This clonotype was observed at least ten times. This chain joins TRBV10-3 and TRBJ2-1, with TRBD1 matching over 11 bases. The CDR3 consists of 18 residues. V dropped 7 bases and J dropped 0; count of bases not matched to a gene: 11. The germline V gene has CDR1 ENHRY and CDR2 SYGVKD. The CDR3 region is CAIKGGQGVTSSYNEQFF. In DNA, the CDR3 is TGTGCCATCAAAGGGGGACAGGGGGTAACTAGCTCCTACAATGAGCAGTTCTTC.

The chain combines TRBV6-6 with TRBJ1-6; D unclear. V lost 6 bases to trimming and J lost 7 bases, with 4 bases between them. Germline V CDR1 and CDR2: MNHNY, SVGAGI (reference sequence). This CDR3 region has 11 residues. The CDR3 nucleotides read TGTGCCAGCAGGCTAAATTCACCCCTCCACTTT. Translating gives CASRLNSPLHF.

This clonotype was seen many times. CDR3 in amino acids: CASRPNGGGGEAFF. CDR3 nucleotides: TGTGCCAGCAGACCAAATGGGGGCGGGGGTGAAGCTTTCTTT. This sequence joins TRBV27 and TRBJ1-1; D might be TRBD1 (6 bases). The ends were cut back, 6 bases at V and 7 bases at J, with 18 bases in the middle. The CDR3 extends over 14 amino acids. CDR1 and CDR2 (germline): MNHEY, SMNVEV (reference sequence).

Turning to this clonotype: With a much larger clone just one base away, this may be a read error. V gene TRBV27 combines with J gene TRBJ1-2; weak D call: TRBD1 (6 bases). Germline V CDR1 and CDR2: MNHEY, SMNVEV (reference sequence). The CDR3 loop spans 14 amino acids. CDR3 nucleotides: TGTGCCAGGAGTTTATGGGGGCCTAACTATGGCTACACCTTC. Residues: CARSLWGPNYGYTF.

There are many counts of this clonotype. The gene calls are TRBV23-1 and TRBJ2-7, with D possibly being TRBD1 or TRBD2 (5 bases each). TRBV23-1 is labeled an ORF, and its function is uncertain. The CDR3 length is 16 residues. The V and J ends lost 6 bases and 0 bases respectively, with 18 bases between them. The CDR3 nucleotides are TGCGCCAGCAGATTAGACCGGGACGCAAGCTCCTACGAGCAGTACTTC. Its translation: CASRLDRDASSYEQYF.

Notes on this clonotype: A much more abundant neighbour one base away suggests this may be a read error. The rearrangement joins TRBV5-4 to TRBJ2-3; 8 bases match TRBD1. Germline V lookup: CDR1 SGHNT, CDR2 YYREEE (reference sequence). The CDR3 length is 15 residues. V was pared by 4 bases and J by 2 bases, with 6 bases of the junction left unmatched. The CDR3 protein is CASSQTGDFTDTQYF. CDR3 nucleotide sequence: TGTGCCAGCAGCCAGACAGGGGACTTCACAGATACGCAGTATTTT. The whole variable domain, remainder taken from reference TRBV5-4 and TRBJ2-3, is ETGVTQSPTHLIKTRGQQVTLRCSSQSGHNTVSWYQQALGQGPQFIFQYYREEENGRGNFPPRFSGLQFPNYSSELNVNALELDDSALYLCASSQTGDFTDTQYFGPGTRLTVL.

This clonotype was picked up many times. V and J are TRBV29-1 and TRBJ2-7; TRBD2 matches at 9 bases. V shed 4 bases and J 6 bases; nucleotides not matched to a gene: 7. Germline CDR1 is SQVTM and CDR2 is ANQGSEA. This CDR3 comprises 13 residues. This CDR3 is CSVVAGDWFEQYF. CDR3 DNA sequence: TGCAGCGTTGTAGCGGGAGATTGGTTCGAGCAGTACTTC.

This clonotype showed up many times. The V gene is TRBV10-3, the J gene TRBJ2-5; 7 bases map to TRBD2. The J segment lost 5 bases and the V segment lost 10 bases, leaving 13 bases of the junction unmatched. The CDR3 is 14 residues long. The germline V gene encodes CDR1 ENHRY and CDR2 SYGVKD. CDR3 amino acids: CATAIPPRGETQYF. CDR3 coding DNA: TGTGCCACGGCGATTCCCCCGCGGGGGGAGACCCAGTACTTC.

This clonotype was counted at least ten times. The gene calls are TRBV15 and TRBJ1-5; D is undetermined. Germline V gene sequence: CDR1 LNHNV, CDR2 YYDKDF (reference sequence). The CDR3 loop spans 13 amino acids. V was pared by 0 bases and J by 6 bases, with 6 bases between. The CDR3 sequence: CATSRDRGQPQHF. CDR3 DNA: TGTGCCACCAGCAGAGATCGGGGTCAGCCCCAGCATTTT.

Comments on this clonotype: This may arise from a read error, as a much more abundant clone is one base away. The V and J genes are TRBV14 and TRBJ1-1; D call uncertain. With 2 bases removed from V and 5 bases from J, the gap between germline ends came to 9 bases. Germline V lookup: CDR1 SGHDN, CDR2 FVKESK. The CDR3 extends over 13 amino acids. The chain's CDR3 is CASSQWPRTEAFF. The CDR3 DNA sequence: TGTGCCAGCAGCCAATGGCCGAGGACTGAAGCTTTCTTT.

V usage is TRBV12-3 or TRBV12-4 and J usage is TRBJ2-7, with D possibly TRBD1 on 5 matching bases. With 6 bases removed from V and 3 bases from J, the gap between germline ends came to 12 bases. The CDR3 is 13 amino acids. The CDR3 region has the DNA TGTGCCAGCAGGCTGGGGCCTCTCTACGAGCAGTACTTC. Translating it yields CASRLGPLYEQYF.

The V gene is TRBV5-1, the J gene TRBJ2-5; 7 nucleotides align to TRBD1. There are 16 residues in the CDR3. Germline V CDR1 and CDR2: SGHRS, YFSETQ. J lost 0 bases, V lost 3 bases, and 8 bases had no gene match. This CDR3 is CASSSRTGEYQETQYF. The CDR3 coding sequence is TGCGCCAGCAGCTCGAGAACAGGGGAGTACCAAGAGACCCAGTACTTC.

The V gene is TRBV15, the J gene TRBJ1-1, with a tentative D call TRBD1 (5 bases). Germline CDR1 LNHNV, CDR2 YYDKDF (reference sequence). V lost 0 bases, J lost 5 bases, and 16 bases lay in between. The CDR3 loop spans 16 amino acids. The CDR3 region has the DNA TGTGCCACCAGCAGAGATCTTGGGAGGGGTTGGACTGAAGCTTTCTTT. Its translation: CATSRDLGRGWTEAFF.

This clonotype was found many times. The CDR3 DNA sequence: TGTGCCACCAGCAGAGCTTTGATCTTGCGGGGGGATAGGGAAAAACTGTTTTTT. This sequence encodes CATSRALILRGDREKLFF. The genes are TRBV15 and TRBJ1-4, with D possibly TRBD1 on 5 matching bases. The CDR3 spans 18 residues. V was shortened by 1 base and J by 8 bases, with 23 bases between the two germline ends. Germline assignment: CDR1 LNHNV and CDR2 YYDKDF (reference sequence).

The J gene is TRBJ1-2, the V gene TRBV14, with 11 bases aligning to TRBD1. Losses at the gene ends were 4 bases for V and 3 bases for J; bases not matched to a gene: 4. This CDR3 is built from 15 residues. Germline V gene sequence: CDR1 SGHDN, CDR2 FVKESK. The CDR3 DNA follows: TGTGCCAGCAGCCGGGACAGGGGGGAAGACTATGGCTACACCTTC. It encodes CASSRDRGEDYGYTF.

The CDR3 DNA follows: TGTGCCAGCAGCAACCATTTCCAGGACGGAGAAGCTTTCTTT. This gives the protein CASSNHFQDGEAFF. The genes are TRBV11-3 and TRBJ1-1; D gene ambiguous. V lost 5 bases and J 8 bases, leaving 18 bases between the germline ends. The CDR3 covers 14 residues. Per the germline V gene, CDR1 is SGHNT and CDR2 is YENEEA.

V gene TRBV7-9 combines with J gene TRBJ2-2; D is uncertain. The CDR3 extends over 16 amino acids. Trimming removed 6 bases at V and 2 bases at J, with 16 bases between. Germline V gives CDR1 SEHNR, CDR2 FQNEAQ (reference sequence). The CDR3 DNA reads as TGTGCCAGCAGGCACCTAGGGAAATTAAACACCGGGGAGCTGTTTTTT. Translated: CASRHLGKLNTGELFF.

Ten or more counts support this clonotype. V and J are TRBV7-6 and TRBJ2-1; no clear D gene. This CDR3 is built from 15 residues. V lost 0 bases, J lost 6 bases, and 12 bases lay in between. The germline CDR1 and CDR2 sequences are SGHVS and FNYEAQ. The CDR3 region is CASSLAIGYLNEQFF. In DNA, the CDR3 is TGTGCCAGCAGCTTAGCGATTGGGTATCTCAATGAGCAGTTCTTC.

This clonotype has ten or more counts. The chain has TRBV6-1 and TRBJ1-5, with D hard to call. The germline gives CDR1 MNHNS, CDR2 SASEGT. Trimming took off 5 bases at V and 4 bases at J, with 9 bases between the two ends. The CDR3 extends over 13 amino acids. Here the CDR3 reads CASSRQENQPQHF. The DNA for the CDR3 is TGTGCCAGCAGTCGGCAAGAGAATCAGCCCCAGCATTTT.

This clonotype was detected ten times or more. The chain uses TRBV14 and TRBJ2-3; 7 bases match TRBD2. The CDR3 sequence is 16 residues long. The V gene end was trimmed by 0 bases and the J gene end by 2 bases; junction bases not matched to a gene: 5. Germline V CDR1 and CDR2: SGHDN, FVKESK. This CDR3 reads CASSQEAGGYTDTQYF. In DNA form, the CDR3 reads TGTGCCAGCAGCCAAGAAGCCGGGGGGTACACAGATACGCAGTATTTT.

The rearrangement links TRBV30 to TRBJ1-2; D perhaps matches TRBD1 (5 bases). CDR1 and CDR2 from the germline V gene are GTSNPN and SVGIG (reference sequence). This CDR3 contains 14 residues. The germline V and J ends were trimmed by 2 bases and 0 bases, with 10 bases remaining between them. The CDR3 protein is CAWSRGNSNYGYTF. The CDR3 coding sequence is TGTGCCTGGAGTCGGGGGAATTCTAACTATGGCTACACCTTC.

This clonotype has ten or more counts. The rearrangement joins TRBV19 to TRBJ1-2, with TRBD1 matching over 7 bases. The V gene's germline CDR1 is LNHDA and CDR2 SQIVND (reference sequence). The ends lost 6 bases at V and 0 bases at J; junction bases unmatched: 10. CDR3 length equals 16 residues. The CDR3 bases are TGTGCCAGTAGAGCGGAACAGGGGACTGCTAACTATGGCTACACCTTC. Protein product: CASRAEQGTANYGYTF.

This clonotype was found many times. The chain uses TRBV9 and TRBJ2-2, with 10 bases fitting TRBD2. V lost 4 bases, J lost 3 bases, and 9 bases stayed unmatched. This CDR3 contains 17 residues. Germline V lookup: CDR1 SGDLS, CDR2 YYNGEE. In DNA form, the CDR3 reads TGTGCCAGCAGCATAAGAAGCGGGGGGGCCTACACCGGGGAGCTGTTTTTT. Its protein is CASSIRSGGAYTGELFF.

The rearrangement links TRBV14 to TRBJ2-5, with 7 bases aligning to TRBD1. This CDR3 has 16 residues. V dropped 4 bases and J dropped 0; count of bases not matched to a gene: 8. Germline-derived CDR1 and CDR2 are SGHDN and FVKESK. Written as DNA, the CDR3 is TGTGCCAGCAGCCCCCGGGACAGAAGGAACCAAGAGACCCAGTACTTC. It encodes CASSPRDRRNQETQYF.